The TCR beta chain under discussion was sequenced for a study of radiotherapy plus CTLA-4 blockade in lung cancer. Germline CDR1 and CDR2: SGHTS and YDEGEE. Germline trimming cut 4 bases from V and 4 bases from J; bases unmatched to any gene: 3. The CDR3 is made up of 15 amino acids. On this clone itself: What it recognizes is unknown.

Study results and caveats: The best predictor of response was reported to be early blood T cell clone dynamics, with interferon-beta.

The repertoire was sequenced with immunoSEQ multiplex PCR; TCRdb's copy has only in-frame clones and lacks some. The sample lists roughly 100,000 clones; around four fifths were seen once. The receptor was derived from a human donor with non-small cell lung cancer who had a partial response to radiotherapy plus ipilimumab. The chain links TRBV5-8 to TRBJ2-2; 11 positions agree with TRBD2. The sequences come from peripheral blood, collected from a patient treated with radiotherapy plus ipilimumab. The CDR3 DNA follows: TGTGCCAGCAGCGGACTAGCGGGCCGCACCGGGGAGCTGTTTTTT. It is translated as CASSGLAGRTGELFF.